A single sample gave rise to the 9 T cell receptor beta chains below, sequenced in a study of T cells in Graves' hyperthyroidism and ophthalmopathy. TCR beta CDR3 regions were amplified from RNA transcripts. TCR CDR3 regions were first amplified by RT-PCR with HTBI primers. TCRdb called the multiplex PCR reads again in MiXCR, with one record for every CDR3 protein. The profile covers some 600,000 distinct CDR3 sequences, with about 45% appearing a single time and about 8.2% taken by the ten largest. The source material was peripheral blood or thyroid tissue (not recorded which). The receptor set was obtained from a young woman with Graves' hyperthyroidism.

This clonotype has ten or more counts. The chain combines TRBV7-3 with TRBJ2-5; no reliable D call. The germline V and J ends were trimmed by 1 base and 5 bases, with 14 bases remaining between them. The germline CDR1 and CDR2 sequences are SGHTA and FQGTGA. This CDR3 is built from 15 residues. The CDR3 nucleotides are TGTGCCAGCAGCTTAAGCGGTATTTATGGGGAGACCCAGTACTTC. Translated, it gives CASSLSGIYGETQYF.

The CDR3: CSVSGGGLAFF. The DNA of the CDR3 is TGCAGCGTGAGTGGGGGAGGGCTGGCTTTCTTT. The chain combines TRBV29-1 with TRBJ1-1; the D gene is possibly TRBD1 (5 bases). Trimming took 6 bases from V and 11 from J, leaving 16 bases between them. The CDR3 is 11 residues long. The germline CDR1 and CDR2 sequences are SQVTM and ANQGSEA.

The V call is TRBV10-3, the J call TRBJ2-7; D uncertain. V was clipped by 3 bases and J by 5 bases, with 8 bases between them. Germline CDR1 is ENHRY and CDR2 is SYGVKD. The CDR3 spans 12 residues. The CDR3 protein is CAISEFGNEQYF. In nucleotides, the CDR3 is TGTGCCATCAGTGAATTTGGGAACGAGCAGTACTTC.

This chain uses TRBV2 with TRBJ1-2, with 7 bases identical to TRBD1. The germline CDR1 and CDR2 sequences are SNHLY and FYNNEI. CDR3 length: 16 amino acids. Germline trimming cut 6 bases from V and 3 bases from J; bases unmatched to any gene: 13. The CDR3 DNA reads TGTGCCAGCAGGACATGGGACAGCCACAGTGACTATGGCTACACCTTC. Protein product: CASRTWDSHSDYGYTF.

Comment on this clonotype: Compared with germline, one end of the junction differs, possibly owing to a read error. The chain joins TRBV7-9 to TRBJ1-1; D is ambiguous. The CDR3 has 14 residues. Germline V gives CDR1 SEHNR, CDR2 FQNEAQ (reference sequence). The CDR3 DNA is TGTGCCGGCAGCTTACTCCCCAGGAACACTGAAGCTTTCTTT. Protein: CAGSLLPRNTEAFF.

This chain joins TRBV6-4 and TRBJ2-5; the D gene is possibly TRBD2 (5 bases). CDR1 is MRHNA and CDR2 is SNTAGT in the germline V gene. Trimming removed 5 bases from V and 1 base from J, with 8 bases in between. The CDR3 has 13 amino acids. CDR3 in DNA: TGTGCCAGCAGTCCCGGGATCCAAGAGACCCAGTACTTC. Amino acid sequence: CASSPGIQETQYF.

This clonotype was seen a few times. The chain links TRBV10-1 to TRBJ2-5, with D hard to call. The end of the DNA aligns better with TRBJ2-1, so the J call may be wrong. The CDR3 has 12 residues. Germline V CDR1 and CDR2: WNHNN, SYGVQD (reference sequence). Written as DNA, the CDR3 is TGCGCCAGCAGTGAGGGGTACGATGAGCAGTTCTTC. This encodes CASSEGYDEQFF.

On this clonotype: In this CDR3 the conserved last residue, phenylalanine or tryptophan, is missing, so a read error is likely. The DNA is left out, because the CDR3 cannot be placed on it with certainty; the CDR3 is given as TCRdb lists it. CDR3 protein: CASSQDTFV. The chain employs TRBV3-1 and TRBJ1-1. Germline V gene data show CDR1 as LGHDT and CDR2 as YNNKEL (reference sequence). The length of the CDR3 is 9 amino acids, counting both ends.

The V call is TRBV20-1, the J call TRBJ1-2; unclear D gene. Trimming took 6 bases from V and 1 from J, leaving 6 bases between them. The CDR3 has 11 residues. CDR1 and CDR2 from the germline V gene are DFQATT and SNEGSKA (reference sequence). Here the CDR3 reads CSALRNYGYTF. In DNA form, the CDR3 reads TGCAGTGCCCTCCGTAACTATGGCTACACCTTC.